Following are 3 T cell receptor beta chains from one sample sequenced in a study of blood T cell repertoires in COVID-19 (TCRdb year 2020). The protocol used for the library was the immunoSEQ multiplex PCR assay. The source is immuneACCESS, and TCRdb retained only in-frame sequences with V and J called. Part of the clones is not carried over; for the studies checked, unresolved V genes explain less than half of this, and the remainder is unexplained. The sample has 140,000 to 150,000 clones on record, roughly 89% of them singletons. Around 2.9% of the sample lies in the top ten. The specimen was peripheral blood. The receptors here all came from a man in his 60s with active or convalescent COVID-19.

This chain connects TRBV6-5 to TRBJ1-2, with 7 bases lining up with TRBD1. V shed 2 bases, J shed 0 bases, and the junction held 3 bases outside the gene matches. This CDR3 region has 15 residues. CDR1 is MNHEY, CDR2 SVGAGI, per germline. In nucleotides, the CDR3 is TGTGCCAGCAGTTACGACAGGGTCACTAACTATGGCTACACCTTC. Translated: CASSYDRVTNYGYTF.

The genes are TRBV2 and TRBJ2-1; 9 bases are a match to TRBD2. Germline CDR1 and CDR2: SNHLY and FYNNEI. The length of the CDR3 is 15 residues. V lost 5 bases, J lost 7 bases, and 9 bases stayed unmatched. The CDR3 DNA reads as TGTGCCAGCAGTAAGACCGGGACTAGCTTAAATGAGCAGTTCTTC. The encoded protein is CASSKTGTSLNEQFF. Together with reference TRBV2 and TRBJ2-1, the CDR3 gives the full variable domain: EPEVTQTPSHQVTQMGQEVILRCVPISNHLYFYWYRQILGQKVEFLVSFYNNEISEKSEIFDDQFSVERPDGSNFTLKIRSTKLEDSAMYFCASSKTGTSLNEQFFGPGTRLTVL.

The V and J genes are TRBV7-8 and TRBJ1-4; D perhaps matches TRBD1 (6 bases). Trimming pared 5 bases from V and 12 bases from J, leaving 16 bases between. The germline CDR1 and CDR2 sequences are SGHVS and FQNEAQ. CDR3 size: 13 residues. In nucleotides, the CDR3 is TGTGCCAGCAGCCGCAAAAACCCAGGGGAACTGTTTTTT. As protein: CASSRKNPGELFF.